This entry concerns a single T cell receptor (beta chain). Its antigen is undetermined. Investigators amplified TCR beta CDR3 regions from RNA transcripts. RT-PCR with HTBI primers came first, then second-round multiplex PCR. MiXCR, run by TCRdb on the multiplex PCR reads, gives a single entry per CDR3 protein. Of 580,000 or so distinct CDR3 sequences listed, approximately 37% are singletons. This entry is derived from a study of Graves' ophthalmopathy and Graves' hyperthyroidism. Study-wide findings and caveats: Blood samples also showed most expanded thyroid clonotypes exceeding 0.001 frequency.

Trimming took off 8 bases at V and 8 bases at J, with 12 bases between the two ends. This CDR3 region has 11 residues. CDR1 SNHLY and CDR2 FYNNEI come from the germline V gene. Sequenced: peripheral blood or thyroid tissue (not recorded which). The source is an adult man with Graves' hyperthyroidism. The chain couples TRBV2 to TRBJ1-2; D gene ambiguous. CDR3 in amino acids: CASRSQSGYTF. The CDR3 DNA reads as TGTGCCAGCCGGTCGCAGAGCGGCTACACCTTC.